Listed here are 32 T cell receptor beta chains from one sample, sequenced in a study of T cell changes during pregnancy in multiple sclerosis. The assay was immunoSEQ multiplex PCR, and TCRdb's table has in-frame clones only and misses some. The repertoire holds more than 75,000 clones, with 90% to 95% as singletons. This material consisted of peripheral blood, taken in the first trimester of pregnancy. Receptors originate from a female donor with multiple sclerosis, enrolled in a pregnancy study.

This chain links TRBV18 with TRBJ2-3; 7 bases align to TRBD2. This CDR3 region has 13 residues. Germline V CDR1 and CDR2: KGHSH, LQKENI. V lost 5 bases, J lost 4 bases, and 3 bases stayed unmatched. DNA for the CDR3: TGTGCCAGCTCATCCCGGGAGGCAGATACGCAGTATTTT. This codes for CASSSREADTQYF.

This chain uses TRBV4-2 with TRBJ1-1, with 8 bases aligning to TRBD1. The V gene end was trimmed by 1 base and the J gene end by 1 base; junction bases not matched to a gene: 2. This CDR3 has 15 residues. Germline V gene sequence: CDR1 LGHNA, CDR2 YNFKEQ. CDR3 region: CASSQGTGGNTEAFF. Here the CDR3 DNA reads TGTGCCAGCAGCCAAGGAACAGGGGGGAACACTGAAGCTTTCTTT.

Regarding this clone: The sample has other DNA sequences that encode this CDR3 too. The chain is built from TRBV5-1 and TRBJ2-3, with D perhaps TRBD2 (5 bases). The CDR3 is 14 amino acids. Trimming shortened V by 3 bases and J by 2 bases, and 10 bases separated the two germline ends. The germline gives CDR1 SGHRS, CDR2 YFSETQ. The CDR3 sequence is CASSSGKPTDTQYF. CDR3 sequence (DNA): TGCGCCAGCAGCTCGGGAAAGCCCACAGATACGCAGTATTTT.

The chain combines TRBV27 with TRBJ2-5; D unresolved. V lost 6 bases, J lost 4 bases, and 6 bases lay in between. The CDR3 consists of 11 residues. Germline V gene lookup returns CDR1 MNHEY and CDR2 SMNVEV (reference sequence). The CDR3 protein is CASSSRETQYF. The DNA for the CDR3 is TGTGCCAGCAGCTCGAGAGAGACCCAGTACTTC.

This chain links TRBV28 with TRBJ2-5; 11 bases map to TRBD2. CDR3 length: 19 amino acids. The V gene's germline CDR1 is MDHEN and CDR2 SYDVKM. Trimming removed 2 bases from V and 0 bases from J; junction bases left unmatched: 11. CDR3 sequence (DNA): TGTGCCAGCAGTTTACCCTACACGACTAGCGGGGTATACCAAGAGACCCAGTACTTC. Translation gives CASSLPYTTSGVYQETQYF.

The chain's CDR3 is CASSPRRQPQHF. The CDR3 nucleotides read TGTGCCAGCAGCCCAAGGAGGCAGCCCCAGCATTTT. The V gene is TRBV28, the J gene TRBJ1-5; D unclear. Germline-derived CDR1 and CDR2 are MDHEN and SYDVKM. The CDR3 runs to 12 residues. Trimming removed 6 bases from V and 7 bases from J, with 10 bases in between.

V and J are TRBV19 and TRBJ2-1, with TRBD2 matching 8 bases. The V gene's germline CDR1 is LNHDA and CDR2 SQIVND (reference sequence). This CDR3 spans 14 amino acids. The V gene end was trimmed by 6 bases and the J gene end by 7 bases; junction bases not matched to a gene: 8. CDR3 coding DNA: TGTGCCAGTAGACCGGGACTAGTTCAGAATGAGCAGTTCTTC. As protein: CASRPGLVQNEQFF.

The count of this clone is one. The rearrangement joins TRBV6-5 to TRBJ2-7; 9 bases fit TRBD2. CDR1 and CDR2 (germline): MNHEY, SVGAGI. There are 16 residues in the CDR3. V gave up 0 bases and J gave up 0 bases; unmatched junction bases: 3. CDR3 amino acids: CASSYSETSGSYEQYF. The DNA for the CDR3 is TGTGCCAGCAGTTACTCAGAGACTAGCGGCTCCTACGAGCAGTACTTC.

The CDR3 loop reads CASSPGYGGEQFF. DNA of the CDR3: TGTGCCAGCAGCCCCGGGTACGGCGGTGAGCAGTTCTTC. The V call is TRBV7-3, the J call TRBJ2-1; D uncertain. Trimming took 5 bases from V and 9 from J, leaving 14 bases between them. The V gene's germline CDR1 is SGHTA and CDR2 FQGTGA. The CDR3 loop spans 13 amino acids.

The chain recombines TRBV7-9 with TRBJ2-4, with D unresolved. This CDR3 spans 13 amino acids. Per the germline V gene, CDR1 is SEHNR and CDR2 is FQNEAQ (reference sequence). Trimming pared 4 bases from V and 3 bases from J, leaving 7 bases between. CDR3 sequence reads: CASSSVVKNIQYF. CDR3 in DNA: TGTGCCAGCAGCTCAGTTGTCAAAAACATTCAGTACTTC.

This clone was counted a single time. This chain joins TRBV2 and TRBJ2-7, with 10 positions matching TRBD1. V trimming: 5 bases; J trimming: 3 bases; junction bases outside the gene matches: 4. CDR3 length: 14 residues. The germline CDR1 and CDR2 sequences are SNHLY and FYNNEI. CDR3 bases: TGTGCCAGCAGTCCGGGACAGGGGTTCTACGAGCAGTACTTC. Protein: CASSPGQGFYEQYF.

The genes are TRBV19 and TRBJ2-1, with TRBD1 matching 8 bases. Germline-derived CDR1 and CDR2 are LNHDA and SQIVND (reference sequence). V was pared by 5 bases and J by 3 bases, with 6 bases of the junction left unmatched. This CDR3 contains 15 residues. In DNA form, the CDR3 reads TGTGCCAGTAGTTCTGCGGGACAGGTCTACAATGAGCAGTTCTTC. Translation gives CASSSAGQVYNEQFF.

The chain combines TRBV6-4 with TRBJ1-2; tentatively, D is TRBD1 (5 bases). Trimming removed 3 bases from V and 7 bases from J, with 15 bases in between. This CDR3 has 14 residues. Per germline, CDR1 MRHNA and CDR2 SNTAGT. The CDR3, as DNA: TGTGCCAGCAGTGATTCCGGGGGAACGGCTGGCTACACCTTC. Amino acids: CASSDSGGTAGYTF.

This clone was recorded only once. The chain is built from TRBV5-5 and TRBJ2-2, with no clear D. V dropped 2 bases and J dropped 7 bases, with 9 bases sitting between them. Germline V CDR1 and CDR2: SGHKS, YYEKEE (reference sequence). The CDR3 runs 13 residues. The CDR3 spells CASSFNSNGELFF. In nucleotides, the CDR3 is TGTGCCAGCAGCTTTAACAGCAACGGGGAGCTGTTTTTT.

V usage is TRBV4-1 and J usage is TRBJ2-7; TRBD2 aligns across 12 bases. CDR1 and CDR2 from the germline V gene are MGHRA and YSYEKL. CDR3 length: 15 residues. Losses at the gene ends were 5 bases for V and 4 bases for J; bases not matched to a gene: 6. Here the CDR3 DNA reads TGCGCCAGCAGCTCACTAGCGGGGGGTTGGTACGAGCAGTACTTC. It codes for CASSSLAGGWYEQYF.

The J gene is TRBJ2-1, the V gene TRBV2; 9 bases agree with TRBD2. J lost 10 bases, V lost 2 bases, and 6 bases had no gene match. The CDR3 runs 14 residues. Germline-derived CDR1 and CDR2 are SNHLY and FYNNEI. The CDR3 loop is CASSEYASGTEQFF. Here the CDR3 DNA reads TGTGCCAGCAGTGAATACGCTAGCGGGACCGAGCAGTTCTTC.

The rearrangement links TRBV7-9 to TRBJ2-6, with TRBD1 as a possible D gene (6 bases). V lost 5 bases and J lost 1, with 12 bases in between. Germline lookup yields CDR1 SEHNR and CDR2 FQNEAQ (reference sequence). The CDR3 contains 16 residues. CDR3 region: CASSPGRGSGANVLTF. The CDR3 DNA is TGTGCCAGCAGCCCCGGCAGGGGATCTGGGGCCAACGTCCTGACTTTC.

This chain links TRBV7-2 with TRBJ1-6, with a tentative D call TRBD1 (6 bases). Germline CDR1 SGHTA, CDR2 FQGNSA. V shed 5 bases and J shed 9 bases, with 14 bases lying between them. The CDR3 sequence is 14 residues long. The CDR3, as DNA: TGTGCCAGCAGCCATACAGGGCACCGTTCACCCCTCCACTTT. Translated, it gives CASSHTGHRSPLHF. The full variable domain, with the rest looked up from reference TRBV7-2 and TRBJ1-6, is GAGVSQSPSNKVTEKGKDVELRCDPISGHTALYWYRQSLGQGLEFLIYFQGNSAPDKSGLPSDRFSAERTGGSVSTLTIQRTQQEDSAVYLCASSHTGHRSPLHFGNGTRLTVT.

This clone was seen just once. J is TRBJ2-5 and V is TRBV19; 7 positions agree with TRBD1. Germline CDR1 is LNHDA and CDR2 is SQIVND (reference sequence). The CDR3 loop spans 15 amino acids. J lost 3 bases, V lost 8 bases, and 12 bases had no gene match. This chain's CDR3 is CASAKTGAGEETQYF. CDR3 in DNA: TGTGCCAGTGCAAAAACAGGGGCTGGGGAAGAGACCCAGTACTTC.

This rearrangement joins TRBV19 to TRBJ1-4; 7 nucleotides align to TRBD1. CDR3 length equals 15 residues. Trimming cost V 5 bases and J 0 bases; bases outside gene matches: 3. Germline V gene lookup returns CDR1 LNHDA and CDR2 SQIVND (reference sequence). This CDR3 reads CASSPTGATNEKLFF. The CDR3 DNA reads TGTGCCAGTAGTCCCACAGGGGCAACTAATGAAAAACTGTTTTTT.

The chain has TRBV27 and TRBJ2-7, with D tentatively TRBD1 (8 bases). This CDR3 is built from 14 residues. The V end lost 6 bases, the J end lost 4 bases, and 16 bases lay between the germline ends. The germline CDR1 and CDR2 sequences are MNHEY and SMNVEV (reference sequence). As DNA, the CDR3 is TGTGCCAGCAGGAAGGGGGGGACAGGTTACGAGCAGTACTTC. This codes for CASRKGGTGYEQYF.

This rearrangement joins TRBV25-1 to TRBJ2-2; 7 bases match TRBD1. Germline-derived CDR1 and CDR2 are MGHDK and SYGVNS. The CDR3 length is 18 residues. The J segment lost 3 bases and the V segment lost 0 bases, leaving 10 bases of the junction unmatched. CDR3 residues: CASSEYGKGASDTGELFF. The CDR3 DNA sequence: TGTGCCAGCAGTGAATATGGGAAGGGGGCATCGGACACCGGGGAGCTGTTTTTT.

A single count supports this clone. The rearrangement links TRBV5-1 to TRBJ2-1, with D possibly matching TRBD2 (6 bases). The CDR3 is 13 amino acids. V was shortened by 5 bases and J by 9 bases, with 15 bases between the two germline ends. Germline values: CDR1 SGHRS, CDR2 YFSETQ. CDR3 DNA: TGCGCCAGCAGTCGGGACTGGGGCAGTGAGCAGTTCTTC. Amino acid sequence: CASSRDWGSEQFF.

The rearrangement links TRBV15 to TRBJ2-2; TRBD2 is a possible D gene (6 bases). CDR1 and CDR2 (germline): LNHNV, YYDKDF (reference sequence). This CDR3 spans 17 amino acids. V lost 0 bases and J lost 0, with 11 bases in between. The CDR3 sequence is CATSRDLVAANTGELFF. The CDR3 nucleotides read TGTGCCACCAGCAGAGATTTGGTAGCGGCGAACACCGGGGAGCTGTTTTTT.

CDR3 sequence reads: CASRAQGQGSYEQYF. The CDR3 DNA is TGTGCCAGCAGGGCCCAAGGACAGGGGTCCTACGAGCAGTACTTC. The chain carries TRBV2 and TRBJ2-7, with TRBD1 matching over 9 bases. From germline, CDR1 is SNHLY and CDR2 FYNNEI. V shed 6 bases, J shed 1 base, and the junction held 7 bases outside the gene matches. This CDR3 has 15 amino acids.

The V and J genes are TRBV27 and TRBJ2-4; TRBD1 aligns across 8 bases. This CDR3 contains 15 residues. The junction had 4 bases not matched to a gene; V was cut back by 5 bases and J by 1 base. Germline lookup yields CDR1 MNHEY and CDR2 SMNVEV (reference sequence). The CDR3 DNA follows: TGTGCCAGCAGTCCGGACAGGGTGGCCAAAAACATTCAGTACTTC. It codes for CASSPDRVAKNIQYF.

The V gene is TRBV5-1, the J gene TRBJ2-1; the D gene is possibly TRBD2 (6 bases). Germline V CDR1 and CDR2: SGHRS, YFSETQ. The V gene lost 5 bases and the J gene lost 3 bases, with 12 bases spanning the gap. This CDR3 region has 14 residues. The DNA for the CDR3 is TGCGCCAGCAGAGACGGGGGAAACTACAATGAGCAGTTCTTC. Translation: CASRDGGNYNEQFF.

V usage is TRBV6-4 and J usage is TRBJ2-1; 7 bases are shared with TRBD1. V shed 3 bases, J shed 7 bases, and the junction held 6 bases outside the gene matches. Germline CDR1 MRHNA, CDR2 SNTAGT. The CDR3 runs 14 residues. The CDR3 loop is CASSDGQTGNEQFF. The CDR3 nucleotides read TGTGCCAGCAGTGATGGCCAGACAGGGAATGAGCAGTTCTTC.

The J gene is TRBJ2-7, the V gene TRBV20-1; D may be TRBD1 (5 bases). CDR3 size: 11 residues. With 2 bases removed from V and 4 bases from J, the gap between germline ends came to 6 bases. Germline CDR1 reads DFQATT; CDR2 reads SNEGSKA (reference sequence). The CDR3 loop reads CSARKGYEQYF. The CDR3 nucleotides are TGCAGTGCTAGAAAGGGGTACGAGCAGTACTTC.

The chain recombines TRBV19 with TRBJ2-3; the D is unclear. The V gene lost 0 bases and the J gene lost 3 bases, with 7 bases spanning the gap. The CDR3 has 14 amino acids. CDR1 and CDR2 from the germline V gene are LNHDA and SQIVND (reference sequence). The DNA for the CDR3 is TGTGCCAGTAGTATAGAAGCTAGAACAGATACGCAGTATTTT. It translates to CASSIEARTDTQYF.

The CDR3 is CASSQPDRTTPYNEQFF. CDR3 nucleotide sequence: TGCGCCAGCAGCCAACCAGACAGGACGACGCCGTACAATGAGCAGTTCTTC. The chain has TRBV5-1 and TRBJ2-1; a possible D gene is TRBD1 (6 bases). V was cut by 4 bases and J by 4 bases, with 21 bases left in between. The CDR3 runs to 17 residues. The V gene's germline CDR1 is SGHRS and CDR2 YFSETQ.

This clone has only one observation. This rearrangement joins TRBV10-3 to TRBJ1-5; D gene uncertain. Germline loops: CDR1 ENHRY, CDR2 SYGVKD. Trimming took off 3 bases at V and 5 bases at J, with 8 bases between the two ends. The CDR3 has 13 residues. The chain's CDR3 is CAISDKGDQPQHF. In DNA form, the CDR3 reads TGTGCCATCAGTGATAAGGGAGATCAGCCCCAGCATTTT.